Listed here are 15 T cell receptor beta chains from one sample, sequenced in a study of cytomegalovirus exposure and HLA in healthy donors. The table came from immunoSEQ multiplex PCR; TCRdb's copy has only in-frame clones and leaves some out. The table records approximately 160,000 clones, approximately 88% of them present only once. Input material: PBMCs. The source of these receptors is a woman between 18 and 29 years old in good health and CMV-seropositive.

CDR3 residues: CASSPTGTRTYNEQFF. The CDR3 DNA reads as TGCGCCAGCAGTCCAACCGGGACTAGGACATACAATGAGCAGTTCTTC. The rearrangement joins TRBV4-1 to TRBJ2-1; 8 bases align to TRBD2. CDR1 MGHRA and CDR2 YSYEKL come from the germline V gene. J was trimmed by 4 bases and V by 6 bases; bases with no gene match: 11. This CDR3 has 16 residues.

Only a few counts were recorded for this clone. V gene TRBV28 combines with J gene TRBJ1-1; possibly TRBD1 for D (6 bases). CDR1 and CDR2 (germline): MDHEN, SYDVKM. V lost 6 bases, J lost 8 bases, and 16 bases lay in between. This CDR3 contains 13 residues. This CDR3 reads CASRRLGTREAFF. The DNA of the CDR3 is TGTGCCAGCAGGCGGCTGGGGACAAGAGAAGCTTTCTTT.

The J gene is TRBJ2-1, the V gene TRBV11-3; 8 nucleotides align to TRBD2. The germline V gene has CDR1 SGHNT and CDR2 YENEEA. The V segment lost 1 base and the J segment 9 bases; nucleotides outside the gene matches: 5. This CDR3 has 14 amino acids. The CDR3 protein is CASSLVLAGTEQFF. The CDR3, as DNA: TGTGCCAGCAGCTTAGTCCTAGCGGGCACTGAGCAGTTCTTC.

V is TRBV30 and J is TRBJ1-2; TRBD1 matches at 8 bases. Germline CDR1 and CDR2: GTSNPN and SVGIG (reference sequence). Trimming took 3 bases from V and 7 from J; bases not matched to a gene: 7. CDR3 length: 13 amino acids. CDR3 protein: CAWSQTGAGGYTF. The CDR3 DNA reads TGTGCCTGGAGCCAGACAGGGGCAGGTGGCTACACCTTC.

The chain employs TRBV27 and TRBJ2-3; TRBD1 aligns across 8 bases. The CDR3 runs 17 residues. Unmatched junction bases numbered 12, after V lost 6 bases and J lost 1 base. CDR1 is MNHEY and CDR2 is SMNVEV in the germline V gene (reference sequence). CDR3 region: CASSRTGGVWGTDTQYF. The CDR3 DNA sequence: TGTGCCAGCAGCCGAACAGGGGGAGTTTGGGGCACAGATACGCAGTATTTT.

This CDR3 is CASTVTGGADYGYTF. The CDR3 DNA sequence: TGTGCCAGTACTGTGACAGGGGGCGCGGACTATGGCTACACCTTC. The rearrangement joins TRBV19 to TRBJ1-2; 10 nucleotides line up with TRBD1. The V gene's germline CDR1 is LNHDA and CDR2 SQIVND (reference sequence). The CDR3 is made up of 15 amino acids. Trimming at V came to 7 bases and at J to 3 bases, leaving 8 bases not matched to a gene.

This sequence joins TRBV27 and TRBJ2-3; TRBD1 matches at 8 bases. CDR1 MNHEY and CDR2 SMNVEV come from the germline V gene (reference sequence). CDR3 length equals 14 residues. Germline trimming cut 4 bases from V and 1 base from J; bases unmatched to any gene: 1. The CDR3 DNA reads TGTGCCAGCAGTTCGACAGGGGGCACAGATACGCAGTATTTT. Translated, it gives CASSSTGGTDTQYF.

V gene TRBV6-5 combines with J gene TRBJ2-1, with 7 bases that match TRBD2. CDR1 and CDR2 from the germline V gene are MNHEY and SVGAGI. The V and J ends lost 6 bases and 9 bases, in that order; junction bases with no gene match: 14. The CDR3 has 15 amino acids. The CDR3 DNA reads TGTGCCAGCAGGCGGGAGCCAGGCATAAATTTTGAGCAGTTCTTC. Translated, it gives CASRREPGINFEQFF.

The V gene is TRBV18, the J gene TRBJ1-2, with a tentative D call TRBD1 (6 bases). The CDR3 sequence is 15 residues long. Trimming left V 5 bases short and J 5 bases short, with 18 bases between. In germline, CDR1 is KGHSH, CDR2 LQKENI. The CDR3 nucleotides read TGTGCCAGCTCAACCACGGACAGCGTGGTGTATGGCTACACCTTC. This gives the protein CASSTTDSVVYGYTF.

The chain joins TRBV28 to TRBJ2-5, with TRBD1 matching over 10 bases. There are 14 residues in the CDR3. Germline loops: CDR1 MDHEN, CDR2 SYDVKM. Unmatched junction bases numbered 11, after V lost 7 bases and J lost 9 bases. The CDR3 bases are TGTGCCAGCACCCCGGACAGGGGGGAGGGGGCCCAGTACTTC. Its protein product is CASTPDRGEGAQYF.

As for this clone: The junction departs from the called germline gene at one end, perhaps through a read error. This CDR3 is also generated by other DNA sequences in the sample. This sequence joins TRBV5-6 and TRBJ2-7, with no clear D. This CDR3 region has 13 residues. Per the germline V gene, CDR1 is SGHDT and CDR2 is YYEEEE. The CDR3 DNA reads as TGTGCTAGCAGCCCGCGCTACTCCTACGAGCAGTACTTC. Its protein product is CASSPRYSYEQYF.

The chain carries TRBV5-6 and TRBJ2-4, with D uncertain. CDR1 and CDR2 (germline): SGHDT, YYEEEE. The CDR3 contains 14 residues. With 0 bases removed from V and 9 bases from J, the gap between germline ends came to 13 bases. CDR3 sequence (DNA): TGTGCCAGCAGCTTGGACAGATCCCTGGGCATTCAGTACTTC. Translation: CASSLDRSLGIQYF.

The chain uses TRBV7-9 and TRBJ2-7; 7 bases are a match to TRBD1. The CDR3 is 16 amino acids. V shed 5 bases and J 3 bases; nucleotides not matched to a gene: 13. Germline CDR1 SEHNR, CDR2 FQNEAQ (reference sequence). The CDR3, as DNA: TGTGCCAGCAGCCTCGGGTCAGGGGACAGAATCTACGAGCAGTACTTC. Translating gives CASSLGSGDRIYEQYF.

The chain has TRBV5-1 and TRBJ2-1; 9 bases line up with TRBD2. The CDR3 is 15 amino acids. Germline V gene sequence: CDR1 SGHRS, CDR2 YFSETQ. Trimming cost V 2 bases and J 5 bases; bases outside gene matches: 5. The CDR3 loop is CASSFGAGGNNEQFF. The CDR3 region has the DNA TGCGCCAGCAGCTTTGGTGCGGGAGGGAACAATGAGCAGTTCTTC.

This clone was seen a handful of times. The V call is TRBV19, the J call TRBJ2-4; D ambiguous. V was pared by 3 bases and J by 0 bases, with 9 bases between. Germline CDR1 LNHDA, CDR2 SQIVND (reference sequence). This CDR3 has 15 residues. As DNA, the CDR3 is TGTGCCAGTAGTATGCGTCACCTAGCCAAAAACATTCAGTACTTC. This encodes CASSMRHLAKNIQYF.